The 29 T cell receptor beta chains below were found in one sample sequenced in a study of blood T cell repertoires in COVID-19. This table comes from immunoSEQ multiplex PCR, and its TCRdb copy is limited to in-frame clones, with some not included. The sample has roughly 250,000 clones; about 88% are singletons. The material sequenced was peripheral blood. Source of these receptors: a woman aged 40 to 49 who had recovered from COVID-19.

This chain's CDR3 is CASSNTRTGGAYEQYF. DNA for the CDR3: TGTGCCAGCAGCAACACCCGGACAGGGGGGGCCTACGAGCAGTACTTC. This chain connects TRBV5-6 to TRBJ2-7; 10 nucleotides agree with TRBD1. Germline V gene data show CDR1 as SGHDT and CDR2 as YYEEEE. This CDR3 comprises 16 residues. Trimming cost V 4 bases and J 2 bases; bases outside gene matches: 9.

The V and J genes are TRBV19 and TRBJ2-7; 12 bases match TRBD2. This CDR3 has 15 residues. The V gene end was trimmed by 2 bases and the J gene end by 6 bases; junction bases not matched to a gene: 5. Germline lookup yields CDR1 LNHDA and CDR2 SQIVND (reference sequence). The CDR3 nucleotides read TGTGCCAGTAGTATAAGTCTAGCGGGAGGGCGCGAGCAGTACTTC. Its protein product is CASSISLAGGREQYF.

Here the CDR3 reads CASSIKGTGSTGELFF. The DNA for the CDR3 is TGTGCCAGTAGTATAAAAGGGACAGGGAGCACCGGGGAGCTGTTTTTT. This chain links TRBV19 with TRBJ2-2; 9 bases are shared with TRBD1. The CDR3 consists of 16 residues. With V trimmed by 2 bases and J by 4 bases, 5 bases remained unmatched. Germline CDR1 reads LNHDA; CDR2 reads SQIVND (reference sequence).

The V and J genes are TRBV25-1 and TRBJ2-5; tentative D call: TRBD2 (6 bases). The V end was cut by 2 bases, the J end by 4 bases, with 8 bases between. CDR1 and CDR2 from the germline V gene are MGHDK and SYGVNS. The CDR3 spans 13 residues. CDR3 nucleotides: TGTGCCAGCAGTGAAACCGGGAGAGAGACCCAGTACTTC. As protein: CASSETGRETQYF.

This clone was detected only once. V and J are TRBV6-2 or TRBV6-3 and TRBJ1-3, with TRBD1 matching 11 bases. Germline assignment: CDR1 MNHEY and CDR2 SVGEGT. The length of the CDR3 is 16 residues. The V gene end was trimmed by 4 bases and the J gene end by 3 bases; junction bases not matched to a gene: 5. The CDR3 bases are TGTGCCAGCAGTTCCTGGACAGGGGGCAGTGGAAACACCATATATTTT. Translation gives CASSSWTGGSGNTIYF.

This chain connects TRBV4-1 to TRBJ2-2; D uncertain. The ends were cut back, 3 bases at V and 1 base at J, with 3 bases in the middle. The germline CDR1 and CDR2 sequences are MGHRA and YSYEKL. The CDR3 runs to 13 residues. The CDR3 sequence: CASSHRNTGELFF. The CDR3, as DNA: TGCGCCAGCAGCCATAGGAACACCGGGGAGCTGTTTTTT.

This clone was seen ten or more times. The V call is TRBV27, the J call TRBJ2-1; D is perhaps TRBD1 (5 bases). From germline, CDR1 is MNHEY and CDR2 SMNVEV (reference sequence). The CDR3 sequence is 14 residues long. Trimming cost V 2 bases and J 6 bases, with 11 bases left between them. CDR3 coding DNA: TGTGCCAGCAGTTTAAGCAGGGTTATCAATGAGCAGTTCTTC. Translation: CASSLSRVINEQFF.

The chain carries TRBV11-2 and TRBJ1-1; D unresolved. There are 15 residues in the CDR3. Trimming shortened V by 1 base and J by 5 bases, and 14 bases separated the two germline ends. Germline CDR1 is SGHAT and CDR2 is FQNNGV. The DNA for the CDR3 is TGTGCCAGCAGCTTAGTCGGCGGACTGAGGACTGAAGCTTTCTTT. It codes for CASSLVGGLRTEAFF.

The chain has TRBV2 and TRBJ2-6; no clear D. Trimming shortened V by 3 bases and J by 2 bases, and 8 bases separated the two germline ends. The CDR3 consists of 15 residues. Germline CDR1 SNHLY, CDR2 FYNNEI. The CDR3 protein is CASSEMGTGANVLTF. The CDR3 DNA follows: TGTGCCAGCAGTGAGATGGGCACTGGGGCCAACGTCCTGACTTTC.

The rearrangement joins TRBV29-1 to TRBJ2-3; tentatively, D is TRBD2 (5 bases). V lost 0 bases and J lost 0, with 16 bases in between. The CDR3 contains 17 residues. Germline CDR1 is SQVTM and CDR2 is ANQGSEA. CDR3 nucleotide sequence: TGCAGCGTTGAAGATCCCCTCGGGGTTACTAGCACAGATACGCAGTATTTT. Translation: CSVEDPLGVTSTDTQYF.

This rearrangement joins TRBV6-5 to TRBJ1-1, with 9 nucleotides matching TRBD1. This CDR3 comprises 14 residues. J gave up 1 base and V 4 bases, and 1 base lay outside the gene matches. CDR1 and CDR2 from the germline V gene are MNHEY and SVGAGI. The CDR3 nucleotides read TGTGCCAGCAGTTTGGACAGGGGGAACACTGAAGCTTTCTTT. It specifies CASSLDRGNTEAFF.

The rearrangement joins TRBV5-4 to TRBJ2-7, with 8 nucleotides matching TRBD2. CDR3 length equals 15 residues. Germline V gene sequence: CDR1 SGHNT, CDR2 YYREEE (reference sequence). V was pared by 0 bases and J by 3 bases, with 5 bases of the junction left unmatched. The CDR3 DNA is TGTGCCAGCAGCTTGGTTCGGGGGGGTATCTACGAGCAGTACTTC. Translating it yields CASSLVRGGIYEQYF.

The J gene is TRBJ1-1, the V gene TRBV18, with TRBD1 matching over 9 bases. The CDR3 has 16 amino acids. V shed 5 bases, J shed 0 bases, and the junction held 7 bases outside the gene matches. Looked up from germline, CDR1 is KGHSH and CDR2 is LQKENI. The CDR3: CASSTQGQGLNTEAFF. CDR3 bases: TGTGCCAGCTCAACCCAAGGACAGGGGCTGAACACTGAAGCTTTCTTT.

The genes are TRBV5-1 and TRBJ2-1; D might be TRBD1 (6 bases). The V and J ends lost 0 bases and 7 bases respectively, with 14 bases between them. CDR3 length equals 15 residues. Germline V gene sequence: CDR1 SGHRS, CDR2 YFSETQ. The CDR3 bases are TGCGCCAGCAGCTTGGACAGGGCGGGTAGGAATGAGCAGTTCTTC. This sequence encodes CASSLDRAGRNEQFF.

The rearrangement joins TRBV6-5 to TRBJ2-3; tentative D call: TRBD2 (6 bases). The CDR3 is 13 amino acids. The V gene lost 0 bases and the J gene lost 9 bases, with 10 bases spanning the gap. Germline V gives CDR1 MNHEY, CDR2 SVGAGI. The CDR3 loop is CASSYSTSTTQYF. In nucleotides, the CDR3 is TGTGCCAGCAGTTACTCCACTAGCACCACGCAGTATTTT.

This chain joins TRBV7-9 and TRBJ1-3, with D possibly being TRBD1 (5 bases). Germline V lookup: CDR1 SEHNR, CDR2 FQNEAQ (reference sequence). The CDR3 spans 16 residues. Trimming cost V 5 bases and J 0 bases, with 14 bases left between them. CDR3 sequence reads: CASSENPGNSGNTIYF. The CDR3 DNA follows: TGTGCCAGCAGCGAAAATCCAGGGAACTCTGGAAACACCATATATTTT.

The gene calls are TRBV6-5 and TRBJ1-1; 7 bases match TRBD1. This CDR3 is 15 amino acids long. Germline V gene sequence: CDR1 MNHEY, CDR2 SVGAGI. With 6 bases clipped from V and 1 base from J, the junction kept 8 bases outside the gene matches. As DNA, the CDR3 is TGTGCCAGCAGGCCGACGGGACAGACGAACACTGAAGCTTTCTTT. Its translation: CASRPTGQTNTEAFF.

J is TRBJ2-1 and V is TRBV5-4, with 9 bases fitting TRBD1. The CDR3 runs 15 residues. The J segment lost 5 bases and the V segment lost 2 bases, leaving 5 bases of the junction unmatched. Germline V gene sequence: CDR1 SGHNT, CDR2 YYREEE (reference sequence). This CDR3 reads CASSFMDRGDNEQFF. CDR3 bases: TGTGCCAGCAGCTTCATGGACAGGGGTGACAATGAGCAGTTCTTC.

V gene TRBV7-2 combines with J gene TRBJ2-1; 8 bases map to TRBD2. Per the germline V gene, CDR1 is SGHTA and CDR2 is FQGNSA. CDR3 length: 15 residues. The junction had 7 bases not matched to a gene; V was cut back by 6 bases and J by 3 bases. For the CDR3, the DNA is TGTGCCAGCAGGATTCTAGCGGGTGGCTACAATGAGCAGTTCTTC. This translates into CASRILAGGYNEQFF.

The chain carries TRBV5-5 and TRBJ2-7, with D perhaps matching TRBD2 (5 bases). CDR1 SGHKS and CDR2 YYEKEE come from the germline V gene (reference sequence). This CDR3 has 14 amino acids. Trimming left V 1 base short and J 7 bases short, with 15 bases between. CDR3 coding DNA: TGTGCCAGCAGCTTGATGGGAGCCCTGGGGGAGCAGTACTTC. This sequence encodes CASSLMGALGEQYF.

The V and J genes are TRBV27 and TRBJ2-3, with 9 positions matching TRBD2. After removal of 5 bases from V and 1 base from J, the junction contained 4 bases not matched to a gene. Looked up from germline, CDR1 is MNHEY and CDR2 is SMNVEV (reference sequence). This CDR3 has 15 amino acids. The CDR3 loop reads CASSVWTSGTDTQYF. The DNA of the CDR3 is TGTGCCAGCAGTGTATGGACTAGCGGCACAGATACGCAGTATTTT.

The chain combines TRBV9 with TRBJ1-1; perhaps TRBD1 as D (5 bases). V lost 0 bases and J 4 bases, leaving 13 bases between the germline ends. The CDR3 has 15 amino acids. Germline V gene sequence: CDR1 SGDLS, CDR2 YYNGEE. The chain's CDR3 is CASSVVGGTITEAFF. CDR3 nucleotides: TGTGCCAGCAGCGTAGTGGGGGGAACGATCACTGAAGCTTTCTTT.

V usage is TRBV10-1 and J usage is TRBJ2-4; TRBD1 is a possible D gene (6 bases). The CDR3 contains 13 residues. V shed 9 bases and J shed 7 bases, with 16 bases lying between them. In germline, CDR1 is WNHNN, CDR2 SYGVQD (reference sequence). The CDR3 here is CARRPRGRNIQYF. CDR3 sequence (DNA): TGCGCCAGAAGACCCAGGGGTCGGAACATTCAGTACTTC.

V is TRBV1 and J is TRBJ1-3; TRBD1 is the table's D call and was not checked against the DNA. TRBV1 is a pseudogene locus. CDR3 length equals 16 residues. The CDR3 DNA sequence: TGCACCAGCAGCCCCTTTCCAGGGTCCTCAGGAAACACCATATATTTT. Protein sequence: CTSSPFPGSSGNTIYF.

The V gene is TRBV9, the J gene TRBJ2-7; D might be TRBD1 (5 bases). This CDR3 contains 14 residues. The V gene lost 1 base and the J gene lost 6 bases, with 14 bases spanning the gap. Germline values: CDR1 SGDLS, CDR2 YYNGEE. The CDR3 region is CASSVHQGSVEQYF. CDR3 DNA: TGTGCCAGCAGCGTACACCAGGGTTCTGTCGAGCAGTACTTC.

The rearrangement joins TRBV7-9 to TRBJ2-5; the match to TRBD2 covers 9 bases. This CDR3 has 15 residues. Germline trimming cut 4 bases from V and 4 bases from J; bases unmatched to any gene: 7. Germline-derived CDR1 and CDR2 are SEHNR and FQNEAQ (reference sequence). The CDR3 sequence is CASSWAGGRSETQYF. In DNA form, the CDR3 reads TGTGCCAGCAGCTGGGCGGGGGGGCGTTCAGAGACCCAGTACTTC.

This rearrangement joins TRBV2 to TRBJ2-7; 7 positions agree with TRBD2. The CDR3 totals 16 residues. Germline V gene sequence: CDR1 SNHLY, CDR2 FYNNEI. Trimming cost V 4 bases and J 0 bases; bases outside gene matches: 9. The DNA of the CDR3 is TGTGCCAGCAGTGCCAGAGGGGAGGGGACCTCCTACGAGCAGTACTTC. It yields the protein CASSARGEGTSYEQYF.

This sequence joins TRBV14 and TRBJ2-2, with 9 bases fitting TRBD1. This CDR3 is built from 14 residues. The J segment lost 4 bases and the V segment lost 4 bases, leaving 1 base of the junction unmatched. Germline V gives CDR1 SGHDN, CDR2 FVKESK. The CDR3 spells CASSRDRATGELFF. In nucleotides, the CDR3 is TGTGCCAGCAGCCGGGACAGGGCCACCGGGGAGCTGTTTTTT.

The chain combines TRBV15 with TRBJ1-2; D call uncertain. Germline loops: CDR1 LNHNV, CDR2 YYDKDF (reference sequence). The CDR3 has 15 amino acids. With 0 bases removed from V and 8 bases from J, the gap between germline ends came to 16 bases. CDR3 sequence: CATSRDLGDYQGYTF. CDR3 nucleotides: TGTGCCACCAGCAGAGATCTCGGAGATTATCAAGGCTACACCTTC. The full variable domain, rest sourced from reference TRBV15 and TRBJ1-2, is DAMVIQNPRYQVTQFGKPVTLSCSQTLNHNVMYWYQQKSSQAPKLLFHYYDKDFNNEADTPDNFQSRRPNTSFCFLDIRSPGLGDTAMYLCATSRDLGDYQGYTFGSGTRLTVV.